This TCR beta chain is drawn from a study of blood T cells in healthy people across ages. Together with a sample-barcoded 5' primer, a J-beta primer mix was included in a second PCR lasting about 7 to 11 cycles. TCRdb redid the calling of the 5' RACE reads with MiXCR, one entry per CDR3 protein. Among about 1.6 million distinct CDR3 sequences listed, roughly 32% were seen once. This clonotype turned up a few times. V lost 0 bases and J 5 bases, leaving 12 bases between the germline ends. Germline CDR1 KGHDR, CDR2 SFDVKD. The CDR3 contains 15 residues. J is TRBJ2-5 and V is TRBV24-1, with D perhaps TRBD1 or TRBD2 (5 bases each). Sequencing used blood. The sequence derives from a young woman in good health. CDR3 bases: TGTGCCACCAGTGATTTGTCCACGGGGACGGAGACCCAGTACTTC. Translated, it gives CATSDLSTGTETQYF.